The following is a T cell receptor beta chain sequence with its context. Its target is not known. The data originate from a study of OX40 agonist ivuxolimab in advanced cancers. Findings and limits, study-wide: The specificity for antigen of the expanded peripheral T cells was not determined. Partly responding patients at 0.1-3.0 mg/kg showed some of the smallest clonal expansion. Doses of 0.1 to 3.0 mg/kg were accompanied by clonal expansion of CD4+ and CD8+ blood T cells by week 6.

Measured with immunoSEQ multiplex PCR; TCRdb has only the in-frame clones, and not every one. Here the sample spans about 73,000 clones, roughly nine tenths being singletons. This CDR3 is 15 amino acids long. The TCR sequence derives from an adult with an advanced solid tumor such as melanoma, head and neck, liver or kidney cancer. The source was CD4+ or CD8+ T cells sorted from blood, collected in a trial of the OX40 agonist ivuxolimab. The rearrangement joins TRBV1 to TRBJ1-3; the D call in the table, TRBD1, was not verified against the DNA. TRBV1 is a known pseudogene. The CDR3 nucleotides read TGCACCAGCAGCCAGGACAGCCGCTCTGGAAACACCATATATTTT. This codes for CTSSQDSRSGNTIYF.